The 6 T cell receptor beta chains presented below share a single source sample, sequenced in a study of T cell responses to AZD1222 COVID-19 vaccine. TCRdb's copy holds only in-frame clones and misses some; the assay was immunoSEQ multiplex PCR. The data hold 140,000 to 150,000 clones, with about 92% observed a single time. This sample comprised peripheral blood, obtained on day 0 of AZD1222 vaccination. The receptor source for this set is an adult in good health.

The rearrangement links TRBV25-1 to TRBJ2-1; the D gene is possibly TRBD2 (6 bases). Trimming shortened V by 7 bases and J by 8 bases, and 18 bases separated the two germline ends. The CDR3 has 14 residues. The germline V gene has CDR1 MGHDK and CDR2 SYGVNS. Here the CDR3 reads CASTPEGFRDEQFF. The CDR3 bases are TGTGCCAGCACCCCGGAGGGGTTTAGAGATGAGCAGTTCTTC.

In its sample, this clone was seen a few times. DNA for the CDR3: TGTGCCAGCAGCCCCTCGGGAGGCGGGGAGCTGTTTTTT. Protein product: CASSPSGGGELFF. The V and J genes are TRBV7-9 and TRBJ2-2; 7 bases line up with TRBD2. Germline CDR1 is SEHNR and CDR2 is FQNEAQ (reference sequence). The CDR3 sequence is 13 residues long. V gave up 5 bases and J gave up 7 bases; unmatched junction bases: 4. Full variable domain (outside the CDR3, taken from reference TRBV7-9 and TRBJ2-2): DTGVSQNPRHKITKRGQNVTFRCDPISEHNRLYWYRQTLGQGPEFLTYFQNEAQLEKSRLLSDRFSAERPKGSFSTLEIQRTEQGDSAMYLCASSPSGGGELFFGEGSRLTVL.

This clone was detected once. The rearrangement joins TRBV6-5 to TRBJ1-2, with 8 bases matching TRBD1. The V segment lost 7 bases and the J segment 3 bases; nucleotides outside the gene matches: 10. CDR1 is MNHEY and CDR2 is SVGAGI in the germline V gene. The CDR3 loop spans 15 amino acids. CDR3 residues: CASKLLQGVDYGYTF. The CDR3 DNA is TGTGCCAGCAAACTATTACAGGGGGTTGACTATGGCTACACCTTC.

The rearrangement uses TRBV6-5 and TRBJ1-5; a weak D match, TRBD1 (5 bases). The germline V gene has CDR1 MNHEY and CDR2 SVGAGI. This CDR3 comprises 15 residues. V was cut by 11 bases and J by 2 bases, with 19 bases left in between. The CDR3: CAAKRDPSGNQPQHF. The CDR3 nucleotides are TGTGCCGCCAAACGGGACCCGTCCGGCAATCAGCCCCAGCATTTT.

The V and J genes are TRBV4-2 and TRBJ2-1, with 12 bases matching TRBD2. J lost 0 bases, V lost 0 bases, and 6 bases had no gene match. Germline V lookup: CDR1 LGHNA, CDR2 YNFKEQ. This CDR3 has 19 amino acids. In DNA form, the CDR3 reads TGTGCCAGCAGCCAAGAACGTCTAGCGGGGGGGCTCTCCTACAATGAGCAGTTCTTC. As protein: CASSQERLAGGLSYNEQFF.

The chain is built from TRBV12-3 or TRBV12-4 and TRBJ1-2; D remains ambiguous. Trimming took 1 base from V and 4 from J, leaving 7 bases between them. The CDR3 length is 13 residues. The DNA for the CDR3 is TGTGCCAGCAGTTTAGGGGTGAGCTATGGCTACACCTTC. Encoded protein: CASSLGVSYGYTF.